The clone carrying this T cell receptor beta chain was counted at least ten times. CDR3 length: 12 residues. V shed 5 bases and J shed 9 bases, with 12 bases lying between them. Per germline, CDR1 LNHDA and CDR2 SQIVND (reference sequence). This entry belongs to a study of T cells in Graves' hyperthyroidism and ophthalmopathy. RNA transcripts were the template for amplifying TCR beta CDR3 regions. During a first-round RT-PCR of the TCR CDR3, the HTBI primer set was used. In TCRdb, the multiplex PCR reads were re-called with MiXCR into one record per CDR3 protein. The table includes about 300,000 distinct CDR3 sequences, 25% to 30% detected once.

Sequenced sample: blood. The rearrangement joins TRBV19 to TRBJ2-3; D gene ambiguous. This clonotype was obtained from a man aged 40-55 years with Graves' hyperthyroidism that later progressed to Graves' ophthalmopathy. The CDR3 loop is CASSPSVGTQYF. CDR3 DNA sequence: TGTGCCAGTAGTCCCAGCGTGGGGACGCAGTATTTT.